This T cell receptor (beta chain) came from a study of shared clonotypes between healthy human individuals. The CDR3 has 15 amino acids. Trimming left V 4 bases short and J 1 base short, with 11 bases between. Germline CDR1 reads MDHEN; CDR2 reads SYDVKM. All donors were healthy HIV-negative adults lacking recent acute infections or vaccinations. As originally analysed: Junction-only sequences without quality scores came from ImmunoSEQ, so filtering differed. The method was immunoSEQ multiplex PCR; TCRdb's version includes in-frame clones alone and lacks a portion of them. The V and J calls and clone size are taken from that table; D and trimming were inferred from the DNA. The sample has roughly 2,500,000 clones; more than 85% are singletons.

The sequenced sample was naive CD4+ T cells from PBMCs. The subset denotes: CD45RA+ positively selected. The TCR originated in a man younger than 30 in good health. Some clones in this sample may be carry-over from other donors' samples. The V call is TRBV28, the J call TRBJ1-3; no clear D. The CDR3 region is CASSSPRYSGNTIYF. DNA of the CDR3: TGTGCCAGCAGTTCGCCTCGTTATTCTGGAAACACCATATATTTT.